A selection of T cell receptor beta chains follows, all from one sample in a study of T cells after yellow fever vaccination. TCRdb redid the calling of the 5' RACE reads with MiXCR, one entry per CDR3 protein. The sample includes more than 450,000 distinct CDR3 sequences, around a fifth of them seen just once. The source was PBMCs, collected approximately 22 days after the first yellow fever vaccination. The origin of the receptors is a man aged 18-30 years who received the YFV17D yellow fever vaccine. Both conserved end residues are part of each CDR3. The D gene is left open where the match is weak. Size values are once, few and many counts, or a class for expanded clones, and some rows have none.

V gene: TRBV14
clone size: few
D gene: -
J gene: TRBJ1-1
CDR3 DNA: TGTGCCAGCAGCACAAACACGGGGTGGTTGACTGAAGCTTTCTTT
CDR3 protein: CASSTNTGWLTEAFF

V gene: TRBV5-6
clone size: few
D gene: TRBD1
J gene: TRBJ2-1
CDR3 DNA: TGTGCCAGCAGGGCCCGGGACAGAGGTTACAATGAGCAGTTCTTC
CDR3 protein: CASRARDRGYNEQFF

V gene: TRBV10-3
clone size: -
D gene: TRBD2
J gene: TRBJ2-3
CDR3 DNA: TGTGCCACACTAGCGGGTCTGAGCACAGATACGCAGTATTTT
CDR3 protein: CATLAGLSTDTQYF

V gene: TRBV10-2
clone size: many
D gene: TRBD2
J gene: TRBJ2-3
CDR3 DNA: TGCGCCAGCGGGGGACTAGCGGGCGCAGATACGCAGTATTTT
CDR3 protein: CASGGLAGADTQYF

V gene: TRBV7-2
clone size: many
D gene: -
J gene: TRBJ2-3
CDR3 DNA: TGTGCCAGCAACGGACTTCCTAGCACAGATACGCAGTATTTT
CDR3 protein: CASNGLPSTDTQYF

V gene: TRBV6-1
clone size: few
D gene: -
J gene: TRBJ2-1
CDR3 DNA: TGTGCCAGCAGTGAAACGCAGGGCCCACACTACAATGAGCAGTTCTTC
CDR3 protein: CASSETQGPHYNEQFF

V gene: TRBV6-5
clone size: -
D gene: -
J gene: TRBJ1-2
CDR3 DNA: TGTGCCAGCAGTTACTCGCCGCCGGGGGGCTACACCTTC
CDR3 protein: CASSYSPPGGYTF

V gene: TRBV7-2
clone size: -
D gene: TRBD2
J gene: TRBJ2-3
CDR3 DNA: TGTGCCAGCAGCTTAGGGACTAGCGGGGGGTTTACGCAGTATTTT
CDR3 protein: CASSLGTSGGFTQYF

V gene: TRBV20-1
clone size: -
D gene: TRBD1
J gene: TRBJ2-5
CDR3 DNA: TGCAGTGCCACGGAGACAGGGTGGCGGGAGACCCAGTACTTC
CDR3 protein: CSATETGWRETQYF

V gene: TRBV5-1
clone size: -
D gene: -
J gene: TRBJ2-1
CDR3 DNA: TGCGCCAGCAGCCCGGGACCAGCTGGGAATGAGCAGTTCTTC
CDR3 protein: CASSPGPAGNEQFF

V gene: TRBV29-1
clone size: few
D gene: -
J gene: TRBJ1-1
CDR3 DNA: TGCAGCGTTGAAGATGAGGGACGAGCTTTCTTT
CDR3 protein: CSVEDEGRAFF

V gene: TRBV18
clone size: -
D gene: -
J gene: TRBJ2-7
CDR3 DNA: TGTGCCAGCTCACCAAGGACGGACTCCTACGAGCAGTACTTC
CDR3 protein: CASSPRTDSYEQYF

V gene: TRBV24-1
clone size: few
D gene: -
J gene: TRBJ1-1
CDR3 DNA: TGTGCCACACTCGACATGAAGGGGGAAGCTTTCTTT
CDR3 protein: CATLDMKGEAFF

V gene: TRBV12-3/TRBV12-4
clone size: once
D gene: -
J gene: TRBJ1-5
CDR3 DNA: TGTGCCAGCAGTTTTACAGGGCACCAGCCCCAGCATTTT
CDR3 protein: CASSFTGHQPQHF

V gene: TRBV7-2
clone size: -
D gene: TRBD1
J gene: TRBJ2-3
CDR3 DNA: TGTGCCAGCAGCTTATGGGACAGGGGAGCAGATACGCAGTATTTT
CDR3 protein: CASSLWDRGADTQYF

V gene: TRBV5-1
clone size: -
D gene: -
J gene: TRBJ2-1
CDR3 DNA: TGCGCCAGCAGCTCGGAAGGGGTTACCTACAATGAGCAGTTCTTC
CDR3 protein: CASSSEGVTYNEQFF

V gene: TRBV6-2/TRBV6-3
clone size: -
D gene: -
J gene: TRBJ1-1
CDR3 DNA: TGTGCCAGCAGCCTCCGGGGCAGCTACACTGAAGCTTTCTTT
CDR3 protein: CASSLRGSYTEAFF

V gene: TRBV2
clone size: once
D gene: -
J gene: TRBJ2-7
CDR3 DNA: TGTGCCAACAAGCCCGGGATCGCCTACGAGCAGTACTTC
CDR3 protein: CANKPGIAYEQYF

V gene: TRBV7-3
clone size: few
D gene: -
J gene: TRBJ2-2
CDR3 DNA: TGTGCCAGCAGCTTCACGGAGGGATCCGGGGAGCTGTTTTTT
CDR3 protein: CASSFTEGSGELFF

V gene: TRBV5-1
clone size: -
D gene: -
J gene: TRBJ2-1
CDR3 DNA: TGCGCCAGCAGTCCAGATACAGGGAATGAGCAGTTCTTC
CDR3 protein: CASSPDTGNEQFF

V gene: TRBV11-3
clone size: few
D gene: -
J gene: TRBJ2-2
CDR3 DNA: TGTGCCAGCAGCTCCGAGCGGGCCGGGGAGCTGTTTTTT
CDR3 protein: CASSSERAGELFF

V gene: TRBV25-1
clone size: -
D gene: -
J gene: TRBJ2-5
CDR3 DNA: TGTGCCAGCAGTGAATCCAGACTGGAGACCCAGTACTTC
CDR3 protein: CASSESRLETQYF

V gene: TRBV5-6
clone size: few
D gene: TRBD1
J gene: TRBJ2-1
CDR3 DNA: TGTGCCAGCAGCTTCGACAGGGGAACGGGTGAGCAGTTCTTC
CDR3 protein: CASSFDRGTGEQFF

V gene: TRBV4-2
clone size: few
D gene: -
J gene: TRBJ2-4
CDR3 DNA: TGTGCCAGCAGCCAAGACGTGGAGGTGGGCATTCAGTACTTC
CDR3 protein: CASSQDVEVGIQYF

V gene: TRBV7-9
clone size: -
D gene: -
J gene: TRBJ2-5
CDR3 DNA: TGTGCCAGCAGCTTATCGCCGGGGAGCGGGGAGACCCAGTACTTC
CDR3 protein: CASSLSPGSGETQYF

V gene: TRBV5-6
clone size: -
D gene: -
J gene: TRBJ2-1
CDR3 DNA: TGTGCCAGCAGCTCGGGACCCCCTAATGAGCAGTTCTTC
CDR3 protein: CASSSGPPNEQFF

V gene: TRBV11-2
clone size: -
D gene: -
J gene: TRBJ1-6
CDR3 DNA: TGTGCCAGCAGTGACAGTCCCGGGAATTCACCCCTCCACTTT
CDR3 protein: CASSDSPGNSPLHF

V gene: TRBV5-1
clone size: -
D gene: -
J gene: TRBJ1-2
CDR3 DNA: TGCGCCAGCAGCTTCTCGGGGCAGGACTATGGCTACACCTTC
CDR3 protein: CASSFSGQDYGYTF

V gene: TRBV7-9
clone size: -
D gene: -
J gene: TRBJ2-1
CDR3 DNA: TGTGCCAGCAGCTTCGGGGCTCGCATCAATGAGCAGTTCTTC
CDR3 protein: CASSFGARINEQFF

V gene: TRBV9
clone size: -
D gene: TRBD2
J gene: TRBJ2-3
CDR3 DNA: TGTGCCAGCAGCGTAGGGGATAGCGGGGGGCGCACAGATACGCAGTATTTT
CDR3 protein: CASSVGDSGGRTDTQYF

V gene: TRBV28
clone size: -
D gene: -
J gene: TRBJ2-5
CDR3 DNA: TGTGCCAGCCGAAGCGCTCAAGAGACCCAGTACTTC
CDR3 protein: CASRSAQETQYF

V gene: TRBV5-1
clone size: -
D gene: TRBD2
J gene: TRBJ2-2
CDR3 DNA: TGCGCCAGCAGCGGGGGACTAGCGGGAACCACCGGGGAGCTGTTTTTT
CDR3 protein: CASSGGLAGTTGELFF

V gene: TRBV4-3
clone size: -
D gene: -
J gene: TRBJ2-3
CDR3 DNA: TGCGCCAGCAGCCAAGGGGGGCGAAGGACAGATACGCAGTATTTT
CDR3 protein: CASSQGGRRTDTQYF

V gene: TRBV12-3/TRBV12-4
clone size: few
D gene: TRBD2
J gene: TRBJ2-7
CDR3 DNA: TGTACCTGCAGTTTAACGGGACTAGCGGCCGTCACCTACGAGCAGTACTTC
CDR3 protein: CTCSLTGLAAVTYEQYF

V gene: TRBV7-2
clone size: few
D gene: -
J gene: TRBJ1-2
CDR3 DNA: TGTGCCAGCAGCTTCATGGACACCTCTAACTATGGCTACACCTTC
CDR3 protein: CASSFMDTSNYGYTF

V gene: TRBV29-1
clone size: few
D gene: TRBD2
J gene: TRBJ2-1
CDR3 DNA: TGCAGCGTTGAAGATTGGGCTAGCGGGGGGAACAATGAGCAGTTCTTC
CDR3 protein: CSVEDWASGGNNEQFF

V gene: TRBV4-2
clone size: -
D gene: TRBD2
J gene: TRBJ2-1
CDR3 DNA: TGTGCCAGCAGCCAACTGACTAGCGGGGGGGCGACCTACAATGAGCAGTTCTTC
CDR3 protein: CASSQLTSGGATYNEQFF

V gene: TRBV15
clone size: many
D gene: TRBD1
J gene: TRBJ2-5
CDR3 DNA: TGTGCCACCAGCAGAGATCCACAGGGGGCACAAGAGACCCAGTACTTC
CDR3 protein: CATSRDPQGAQETQYF

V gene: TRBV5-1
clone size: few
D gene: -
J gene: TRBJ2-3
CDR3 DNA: TGCGCCAGCACCGGACTGGAACGCACAGATACGCAGTATTTT
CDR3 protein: CASTGLERTDTQYF

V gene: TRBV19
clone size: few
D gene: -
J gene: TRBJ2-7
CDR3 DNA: TGTGCCCCTTTTGAGGACTACGAGCAGTACTTC
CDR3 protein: CAPFEDYEQYF